These 31 T cell receptor beta chains were sequenced from one sample in a study of Ad26.COV2.S vaccination and SARS-CoV-2 variants. Regarding treatment: 19 received Ad26.COV2.S at low or high dose, single or two shots; several received placebo; per-sample allocation not given. Each sample was drawn 63 days after the first injection (of vaccine or placebo). TCRdb's copy holds only in-frame clones and misses some; the assay was immunoSEQ multiplex PCR. The sample shows 250,000 to 300,000 clones, 70% to 90% of them seen only once. The sequencing used peripheral blood, collected in a trial of Ad26.COV2.S vaccine versus placebo. Receptor source: a person aged 18 to 59 who received the Ad26.COV2.S COVID-19 vaccine or a placebo.

This chain uses TRBV18 with TRBJ1-1; the D is unclear. V lost 4 bases and J 1 base, leaving 10 bases between the germline ends. CDR1 is KGHSH, CDR2 LQKENI, per germline. CDR3 size: 14 residues. CDR3 nucleotide sequence: TGTGCCAGCTCACAGCAGCAGAGGAACACTGAAGCTTTCTTT. This sequence encodes CASSQQQRNTEAFF.

The V call is TRBV6-5, the J call TRBJ1-3; D is ambiguous. V was cut by 4 bases and J by 0 bases, with 10 bases left in between. From germline, CDR1 is MNHEY and CDR2 SVGAGI. The CDR3 is made up of 15 amino acids. The CDR3 nucleotides read TGTGCCAGCAGTTTGCAGGAGCGCTCTGGAAACACCATATATTTT. Protein: CASSLQERSGNTIYF.

The rearrangement joins TRBV5-6 to TRBJ2-7; TRBD1 might be the D (6 bases). The CDR3 is 14 amino acids. Trimming removed 3 bases at V and 2 bases at J, with 12 bases between. Per the germline V gene, CDR1 is SGHDT and CDR2 is YYEEEE. In nucleotides, the CDR3 is TGTGCCAGCAGCTGGGACACCGGAACCTACGAGCAGTACTTC. Encoded protein: CASSWDTGTYEQYF.

The J gene is TRBJ2-6, the V gene TRBV5-6; D unresolved. The CDR3 has 15 amino acids. In germline, CDR1 is SGHDT, CDR2 YYEEEE. V dropped 0 bases and J dropped 0 bases, with 4 bases sitting between them. Here the CDR3 DNA reads TGTGCCAGCAGCTTGGGTCCCTCTGGGGCCAACGTCCTGACTTTC. Translated, it gives CASSLGPSGANVLTF. Together with reference TRBV5-6 and TRBJ2-6, the CDR3 gives the full variable domain: DAGVTQSPTHLIKTRGQQVTLRCSPKSGHDTVSWYQQALGQGPQFIFQYYEEEERQRGNFPDRFSGHQFPNYSSELNVNALLLGDSALYLCASSLGPSGANVLTFGAGSRLTVL.

This chain links TRBV3-1 (or the pseudogene TRBV3-2) with TRBJ1-3; D not certain. The CDR3 is 15 amino acids. V gave up 8 bases and J gave up 4 bases, with 18 bases separating them. Germline V CDR1 and CDR2: LGHDT, YNNKEL (reference sequence). This chain's CDR3 is CASAYEALGGNTIYF. DNA for the CDR3: TGTGCCAGCGCCTATGAGGCCCTGGGGGGAAACACCATATATTTT.

This clone was seen only once. The genes are TRBV5-1 and TRBJ2-1, with 7 nucleotides matching TRBD1. The V and J ends lost 6 bases and 6 bases, in that order; junction bases with no gene match: 9. Looked up from germline, CDR1 is SGHRS and CDR2 is YFSETQ. The CDR3 is 14 amino acids. Here the CDR3 reads CASKAGAGGNEQFF. CDR3 in DNA: TGCGCCAGCAAGGCAGGCGCAGGGGGCAATGAGCAGTTCTTC.

The chain uses TRBV7-9 and TRBJ1-1; D is possibly TRBD1 (6 bases). This CDR3 contains 13 residues. With 4 bases removed from V and 3 bases from J, the gap between germline ends came to 9 bases. Germline V gene data show CDR1 as SEHNR and CDR2 as FQNEAQ (reference sequence). The CDR3 is CASSWKGDTEAFF. CDR3 nucleotides: TGTGCCAGCAGCTGGAAGGGGGACACTGAAGCTTTCTTT.

J is TRBJ1-2 and V is TRBV11-2; the D gene is possibly TRBD1 (5 bases). With 0 bases removed from V and 0 bases from J, the gap between germline ends came to 8 bases. The CDR3 loop spans 15 amino acids. Looked up from germline, CDR1 is SGHAT and CDR2 is FQNNGV. The CDR3 bases are TGTGCCAGCAGCTTAGAGCCAGGGACTAACTATGGCTACACCTTC. It is translated as CASSLEPGTNYGYTF.

The CDR3 is CAWSIRGHLETQYF. DNA for the CDR3: TGTGCCTGGAGTATTCGGGGACACCTGGAGACCCAGTACTTC. V is TRBV30 and J is TRBJ2-5; possible D gene TRBD1, 6 bases. The CDR3 covers 14 residues. Looked up from germline, CDR1 is GTSNPN and CDR2 is SVGIG (reference sequence). With 2 bases removed from V and 5 bases from J, the gap between germline ends came to 15 bases.

This clone was counted only a few times. The rearrangement links TRBV9 to TRBJ1-2; D ambiguous. In germline, CDR1 is SGDLS, CDR2 YYNGEE. With 2 bases removed from V and 4 bases from J, the gap between germline ends came to 9 bases. CDR3 length: 13 residues. The CDR3 sequence is CASSVDGFYGYTF. CDR3 bases: TGTGCCAGCAGCGTTGACGGATTCTATGGCTACACCTTC.

The chain has TRBV7-2 and TRBJ2-5, with TRBD2 matching 7 bases. Germline CDR1 SGHTA, CDR2 FQGNSA. The CDR3 runs to 15 residues. V lost 1 base, J lost 2 bases, and 4 bases stayed unmatched. The DNA of the CDR3 is TGTGCCAGCAGCTTAGACGGGAGGTATCAAGAGACCCAGTACTTC. Translated: CASSLDGRYQETQYF.

The CDR3 sequence: CASSQGSGRFNQPQHF. The CDR3 DNA reads as TGTGCCAGCAGCCAAGGTTCCGGAAGGTTCAATCAGCCCCAGCATTTT. This sequence joins TRBV3-1 (or the pseudogene TRBV3-2) and TRBJ1-5, with D uncertain. V was cut by 1 base and J by 3 bases, with 13 bases left in between. CDR3 length: 16 residues. Germline assignment: CDR1 LGHDT and CDR2 YNNKEL (reference sequence).

This clone was seen only a few times. The genes are TRBV2 and TRBJ2-7; D is perhaps TRBD1 (6 bases). V gave up 6 bases and J gave up 0 bases, with 12 bases separating them. Germline assignment: CDR1 SNHLY and CDR2 FYNNEI. The CDR3 consists of 14 residues. CDR3 sequence reads: CASRGQLSSYEQYF. In nucleotides, the CDR3 is TGTGCCAGCAGAGGACAGTTAAGCTCCTACGAGCAGTACTTC.

A remark on this clone: Relative to the germline gene, one junction end is altered; a read error may explain this. The chain has TRBV12-3 or TRBV12-4 and TRBJ2-7, with a weak D call TRBD1 (5 bases). CDR3 length: 12 residues. The CDR3 reads CASSLGLNQGSF. CDR3 in DNA: TGTGCCAGCAGTTTGGGGCTTAACCAAGGTAGCTTC.

V and J are TRBV30 and TRBJ1-1; 8 nucleotides align to TRBD1. Germline lookup yields CDR1 GTSNPN and CDR2 SVGIG (reference sequence). The CDR3 has 15 amino acids. V lost 4 bases, J lost 8 bases, and 15 bases stayed unmatched. Written as DNA, the CDR3 is TGTGCCTGGACCTACAAAGGCAGGGGGCTAGGAGAAGCTTTCTTT. This gives the protein CAWTYKGRGLGEAFF.

The V call is TRBV27, the J call TRBJ2-1; 11 nucleotides agree with TRBD2. The CDR3 runs 16 residues. The germline CDR1 and CDR2 sequences are MNHEY and SMNVEV (reference sequence). With V trimmed by 6 bases and J by 7 bases, 11 bases remained unmatched. CDR3 in DNA: TGTGCCAGCAGCCCTACCGGGACTAGCGGATGGAATGAGCAGTTCTTC. It specifies CASSPTGTSGWNEQFF.

CDR3 in DNA: TGTGCCAGTAGTATCCCAGGTTCAGGGGAACAGCCCCAGCATTTT. The encoded protein is CASSIPGSGEQPQHF. V and J are TRBV19 and TRBJ1-5, with D possibly matching TRBD1 (6 bases). Germline assignment: CDR1 LNHDA and CDR2 SQIVND (reference sequence). The CDR3 spans 15 residues. V lost 3 bases and J 7 bases, leaving 16 bases between the germline ends.

The V call is TRBV6-5, the J call TRBJ2-3; a weak D match, TRBD2 (5 bases). CDR1 and CDR2 (germline): MNHEY, SVGAGI. Between the trimmed V and J ends, which lost 4 bases and 9 bases, there was a span of 14 bases. This CDR3 is 13 amino acids long. CDR3 in amino acids: CASSSGFKGTQYF. CDR3 in DNA: TGTGCCAGCAGTTCGGGGTTCAAGGGCACGCAGTATTTT.

The rearrangement joins TRBV5-1 to TRBJ2-2, with D uncertain. From germline, CDR1 is SGHRS and CDR2 YFSETQ. The CDR3 has 13 amino acids. Trimming left V 7 bases short and J 2 bases short, with 9 bases between. CDR3 sequence: CASSDLNTGELFF. Here the CDR3 DNA reads TGCGCCAGCTCGGACCTAAACACCGGGGAGCTGTTTTTT.

The V call is TRBV7-9, the J call TRBJ1-1; the D gene is possibly TRBD1 (5 bases). The CDR3 is 15 amino acids. Germline V gene data show CDR1 as SEHNR and CDR2 as FQNEAQ (reference sequence). V gave up 1 base and J gave up 4 bases, with 13 bases separating them. Here the CDR3 DNA reads TGTGCCAGCAGCTTAGATCTGGCAGGGATCACTGAAGCTTTCTTT. Translation: CASSLDLAGITEAFF.

The chain links TRBV7-2 to TRBJ2-5, with D uncertain. Germline V lookup: CDR1 SGHTA, CDR2 FQGNSA. The CDR3 sequence is 12 residues long. V gave up 5 bases and J gave up 4 bases, with 8 bases separating them. Here the CDR3 reads CASSLYRETQYF. The DNA of the CDR3 is TGTGCCAGCAGCCTCTACAGAGAGACCCAGTACTTC. The variable domain in full, completed from reference TRBV7-2 and TRBJ2-5, reads GAGVSQSPSNKVTEKGKDVELRCDPISGHTALYWYRQSLGQGLEFLIYFQGNSAPDKSGLPSDRFSAERTGGSVSTLTIQRTQQEDSAVYLCASSLYRETQYFGPGTRLLVL.

The chain couples TRBV6-2 or TRBV6-3 to TRBJ1-2, with D maybe TRBD1 (5 bases). The CDR3 runs 17 residues. CDR1 MNHEY and CDR2 SVGEGT come from the germline V gene. The ends were cut back, 4 bases at V and 0 bases at J, with 18 bases in the middle. The CDR3 sequence is CASSFTSISTANYGYTF. Here the CDR3 DNA reads TGTGCCAGCAGTTTTACCTCTATATCGACAGCTAACTATGGCTACACCTTC.

The V and J genes are TRBV7-8 and TRBJ2-3; TRBD1 aligns across 11 bases. In germline, CDR1 is SGHVS, CDR2 FQNEAQ. CDR3 size: 19 residues. J lost 3 bases, V lost 1 base, and 12 bases had no gene match. CDR3 residues: CASSLGVLDRGPGTDTQYF. The CDR3 region has the DNA TGTGCCAGCAGCTTAGGGGTCCTGGACAGGGGGCCTGGAACAGATACGCAGTATTTT.

The chain carries TRBV2 and TRBJ2-5, with D unresolved. The CDR3 is made up of 12 amino acids. V lost 8 bases, J lost 5 bases, and 12 bases lay in between. The V gene's germline CDR1 is SNHLY and CDR2 FYNNEI. The CDR3, as DNA: TGTGCCAGCGCCCAGACCGCGGAGACCCAGTACTTC. Protein product: CASAQTAETQYF.

This clone has a handful of counts. The V gene is TRBV6-5, the J gene TRBJ1-1; TRBD1 might be the D (5 bases). Germline V CDR1 and CDR2: MNHEY, SVGAGI. This CDR3 contains 15 residues. With 4 bases removed from V and 0 bases from J, the gap between germline ends came to 12 bases. CDR3 in amino acids: CASSFMGLVNTEAFF. DNA of the CDR3: TGTGCCAGCAGTTTTATGGGGCTGGTGAACACTGAAGCTTTCTTT.

The rearrangement uses TRBV7-9 and TRBJ2-3; no clear D. This CDR3 spans 14 amino acids. V was clipped by 4 bases and J by 7 bases, with 15 bases between them. Germline V gene sequence: CDR1 SEHNR, CDR2 FQNEAQ (reference sequence). The CDR3 here is CASSSLPIGYTQYF. CDR3 DNA: TGTGCCAGCAGCTCCCTCCCCATCGGATATACGCAGTATTTT.

This clone was recorded only once. The chain uses TRBV10-3 and TRBJ2-3; 8 nucleotides match TRBD1. The CDR3 is 18 residues long. Germline V lookup: CDR1 ENHRY, CDR2 SYGVKD. The trim removed 7 bases at V and 0 bases at J, leaving 15 bases unmatched. The CDR3 DNA reads as TGTGCCATCAAGTCCGGGACAGGAATTTACTCTAGCACAGATACGCAGTATTTT. Translation gives CAIKSGTGIYSSTDTQYF.

The gene calls are TRBV19 and TRBJ1-6, with a possible D match to TRBD1 (5 bases). Trimming cost V 3 bases and J 7 bases, with 7 bases left between them. The CDR3 length is 13 residues. CDR1 LNHDA and CDR2 SQIVND come from the germline V gene (reference sequence). CDR3 region: CASSIRENSPLHF. CDR3 nucleotide sequence: TGTGCCAGTAGTATCAGGGAAAATTCACCCCTCCACTTT.

J is TRBJ2-7 and V is TRBV18; D not resolved. The CDR3 extends over 13 amino acids. Germline V gene sequence: CDR1 KGHSH, CDR2 LQKENI. Trimming stripped 1 base from V and 6 bases from J, with 10 bases between. CDR3 DNA: TGTGCCAGCTCACCACTCAACACGGGCGAGCAGTACTTC. Amino acids: CASSPLNTGEQYF.

This chain joins TRBV19 and TRBJ1-6; weak D call: TRBD1 (5 bases). Germline CDR1 reads LNHDA; CDR2 reads SQIVND (reference sequence). V was pared by 5 bases and J by 0 bases, with 11 bases between. The CDR3 runs 16 residues. The CDR3 region is CASSPREPSYNSPLHF. CDR3 coding DNA: TGTGCCAGTAGTCCCAGGGAACCCTCCTATAATTCACCCCTCCACTTT.

In this sample, this clone turned up a few times. In DNA, the CDR3 is TGTGCCAGCAGCGAGGGACTAGCGGGGACCTACGAGCAGTACTTC. It specifies CASSEGLAGTYEQYF. The chain has TRBV5-5 and TRBJ2-7, with 13 bases identical to TRBD2. Trimming at V came to 4 bases and at J to 2 bases, leaving 3 bases not matched to a gene. CDR3 length equals 15 residues. Per the germline V gene, CDR1 is SGHKS and CDR2 is YYEKEE (reference sequence).